This entry describes one T cell receptor (beta chain). The sample is drawn from a study of cytotoxic CD8 clonotypes in ibrutinib-treated CLL. Trimming pared 6 bases from V and 6 bases from J, leaving 24 bases between. The CDR3 has 16 residues. The germline V gene encodes CDR1 KGHSH and CDR2 LQKENI. Method: immunoSEQ multiplex PCR; TCRdb's copy keeps in-frame clones and lacks some. This table holds roughly 220,000 clones, 60% to 80% found once. The material was PBMCs, obtained after 12 months of ibrutinib treatment. The sequence came from a human donor with chronic lymphocytic leukemia. The rearrangement joins TRBV18 to TRBJ2-7; D may be TRBD1 or TRBD2 (6 bases each). CDR3 amino acids: CASSGTSEGGGGEQYF. In DNA form, the CDR3 reads TGTGCCAGCTCGGGAACCTCAGAGGGGGGAGGAGGCGAGCAGTACTTC.